Sequencing of this T cell receptor (beta chain) was carried out in a study of blood T cells in healthy people across ages. The V and J ends lost 1 base and 4 bases respectively, with 13 bases between them. The CDR3 spans 15 residues. Germline CDR1 reads MGHRA; CDR2 reads YSYEKL. PCR was performed a second time for roughly 6 to 12 cycles using a sample-barcoded 5' primer and a J-beta primer mix. TCRdb independently ran MiXCR on the 5' RACE reads; one entry per CDR3 protein. The table shows some 900,000 distinct CDR3 sequences, with around 49% occurring only once. The gene calls are TRBV4-1 and TRBJ1-1, with D perhaps matching TRBD1 (5 bases). This clonotype was sampled from a man under 40 in good health. The sequenced sample consisted of blood. Here the CDR3 reads CASSQGPGQGTEAFF. CDR3 coding DNA: TGCGCCAGCAGCCAAGGTCCGGGTCAGGGCACTGAAGCTTTCTTT.